This entry lists 30 T cell receptor beta chains sequenced from one sample in a study of CD8 T cells in ankylosing spondylitis. Which antigens these TCRs recognize remains unknown. The study, taken as a whole, reports: A TCR beta motif of eight highly homologous variants appeared characteristic of ankylosing spondylitis blood.

One entry per CDR3 protein, called by TCRdb with MiXCR from the 5' RACE reads. In the table there are hundreds of thousands of distinct CDR3 sequences, about 10% of which are singletons. Input material: blood, either unsorted or a sorted T cell fraction (not recorded which). These TCRs come from a male donor with ankylosing spondylitis.

The chain carries TRBV10-3 and TRBJ1-3; weak D call: TRBD1 (6 bases). Trimming removed 4 bases at V and 4 bases at J, with 11 bases between. Germline-derived CDR1 and CDR2 are ENHRY and SYGVKD. CDR3 length: 14 amino acids. The CDR3, as DNA: TGTGCCATCAGTGGGACAGCCAAGGGAAACACCATATATTTT. The encoded protein is CAISGTAKGNTIYF.

This clonotype was counted a few times. This chain uses TRBV20-1 with TRBJ1-4; D unresolved. The CDR3 contains 14 residues. Germline V gives CDR1 DFQATT, CDR2 SNEGSKA (reference sequence). Trimming left V 2 bases short and J 8 bases short, with 15 bases between. In nucleotides, the CDR3 is TGCAGTGCTAGAAAAGGGTCGTCGGAGGAAAAACTGTTTTTT. It specifies CSARKGSSEEKLFF.

The genes are TRBV21-1 and TRBJ1-5. TRBV21-1 counts as a pseudogene. CDR3 size: 13 residues. CDR3 bases: TGTGCCAGGAGCCAGGACCTGGGTCAGCCCCAGCATTTT. Translating gives CARSQDLGQPQHF.

This clonotype was seen a handful of times. The chain joins TRBV10-1 to TRBJ2-2; 10 bases line up with TRBD2. Germline lookup yields CDR1 WNHNN and CDR2 SYGVQD (reference sequence). The CDR3 spans 14 residues. J gave up 9 bases and V 2 bases, and 3 bases lay outside the gene matches. The CDR3, as DNA: TGCGCCAGCAGTGAGGTAGCGGGAGGCCGGGAGCTGTTTTTT. Translating it yields CASSEVAGGRELFF.

Ten or more counts support this clonotype. The chain carries TRBV12-3 or TRBV12-4 and TRBJ2-7; 7 nucleotides match TRBD1. The CDR3 is made up of 14 amino acids. J lost 1 base, V lost 4 bases, and 4 bases had no gene match. CDR3 in amino acids: CASSSQGQSYEQYF. In DNA, the CDR3 is TGTGCCAGCAGTTCACAGGGACAGTCCTACGAGCAGTACTTC.

This chain uses TRBV5-1 with TRBJ2-1; no firm D call. Germline CDR1 reads SGHRS; CDR2 reads YFSETQ. This CDR3 spans 13 amino acids. The ends were cut back, 1 base at V and 3 bases at J, with 5 bases in the middle. The chain's CDR3 is CASSLNNYNEQFF. CDR3 DNA: TGCGCCAGCAGCTTGAATAACTACAATGAGCAGTTCTTC. Looking up the rest from reference TRBV5-1 and TRBJ2-1 gives the full variable domain: KAGVTQTPRYLIKTRGQQVTLSCSPISGHRSVSWYQQTPGQGLQFLFEYFSETQRNKGNFPGRFSGRQFSNSRSEMNVSTLELGDSALYLCASSLNNYNEQFFGPGTRLTVL.

This clonotype was picked up a small number of times. The chain recombines TRBV20-1 with TRBJ1-5; possibly TRBD1 for D (5 bases). V was clipped by 0 bases and J by 4 bases, with 19 bases between them. CDR3 length: 17 amino acids. CDR1 and CDR2 from the germline V gene are DFQATT and SNEGSKA (reference sequence). The CDR3 bases are TGCAGTGCTAGAGATAGGCGGAGGGGAAATTTGAATCAGCCCCAGCATTTT. Amino acid sequence: CSARDRRRGNLNQPQHF.

The V gene is TRBV18, the J gene TRBJ2-7; 9 nucleotides align to TRBD1. The length of the CDR3 is 15 residues. CDR1 and CDR2 from the germline V gene are KGHSH and LQKENI. V lost 1 base to trimming and J lost 3 bases; unmatched junction nucleotides: 4. The CDR3 DNA sequence: TGTGCCAGCTCACCACGGACAGGGGCCCTCTACGAGCAGTACTTC. Its translation is CASSPRTGALYEQYF.

Many counts were recorded for this clonotype. The V gene is TRBV6-5, the J gene TRBJ2-5; D remains ambiguous. V lost 2 bases and J lost 7, with 11 bases in between. Germline CDR1 is MNHEY and CDR2 is SVGAGI. CDR3 length: 13 residues. For the CDR3, the DNA is TGTGCCAGCAGTTACGGGTCGGGCGGGACCCAGTACTTC. This encodes CASSYGSGGTQYF.

This clonotype has ten or more counts. This chain connects TRBV5-1 to TRBJ2-7, with 7 bases identical to TRBD1. The trim removed 4 bases at V and 5 bases at J, leaving 12 bases unmatched. The CDR3 covers 15 residues. Germline V gene sequence: CDR1 SGHRS, CDR2 YFSETQ. The CDR3 nucleotides are TGCGCCAGCAGCGAAGGGACAGCCTGGGGCGACGAGCAGTACTTC. Amino acids: CASSEGTAWGDEQYF.

The sample holds a few counts of this clonotype. The chain has TRBV6-5 and TRBJ1-3; no clear D. The length of the CDR3 is 16 residues. Between the trimmed V and J ends, which lost 0 bases and 4 bases, there was a span of 13 bases. Germline V gives CDR1 MNHEY, CDR2 SVGAGI. The CDR3 is CASSYSRDTRGNTIYF. CDR3 nucleotides: TGTGCCAGCAGTTACTCGAGGGATACGAGGGGAAACACCATATATTTT.

This clonotype was observed a few times. The CDR3 DNA reads TGTGCCAGCAGCGCCGGGACAGGGGGGAACATTCAGTACTTC. It encodes CASSAGTGGNIQYF. V and J are TRBV9 and TRBJ2-4, with 11 bases aligning to TRBD1. J lost 7 bases, V lost 3 bases, and 3 bases had no gene match. Germline CDR1 is SGDLS and CDR2 is YYNGEE. The CDR3 loop spans 14 amino acids.

This clonotype was seen a handful of times. This chain joins TRBV10-1 and TRBJ2-1; D not certain. The CDR3 sequence is 15 residues long. V was pared by 5 bases and J by 4 bases, with 15 bases between. Germline V CDR1 and CDR2: WNHNN, SYGVQD (reference sequence). CDR3 protein: CASSFGWAGYNEQFF. In DNA form, the CDR3 reads TGCGCCAGCAGTTTCGGGTGGGCAGGTTACAATGAGCAGTTCTTC.

In its sample, this clonotype was seen a few times. The V and J genes are TRBV6-5 and TRBJ2-1; TRBD1 agrees at 7 bases. This CDR3 has 15 amino acids. J gave up 2 bases and V 4 bases, and 5 bases lay outside the gene matches. Germline V gene sequence: CDR1 MNHEY, CDR2 SVGAGI. The CDR3 DNA is TGTGCCAGCAGTTTGACAGGGTTGACCTACAATGAGCAGTTCTTC. Protein sequence: CASSLTGLTYNEQFF.

There are many counts of this clonotype. The chain uses TRBV5-1 and TRBJ2-2, with 8 bases fitting TRBD1. CDR1 and CDR2 from the germline V gene are SGHRS and YFSETQ. The junction had 3 bases not matched to a gene; V was cut back by 3 bases and J by 5 bases. This CDR3 spans 14 amino acids. This CDR3 reads CASSSDRETGELFF. Here the CDR3 DNA reads TGCGCCAGCAGCTCGGACAGGGAGACCGGGGAGCTGTTTTTT.

The chain is built from TRBV5-1 and TRBJ2-3; TRBD1 aligns across 10 bases. The germline V gene encodes CDR1 SGHRS and CDR2 YFSETQ. The CDR3 spans 16 residues. V lost 1 base, J lost 1 base, and 3 bases stayed unmatched. The chain's CDR3 is CASSLWGTGGTDTQYF. CDR3 sequence (DNA): TGCGCCAGCAGCTTGTGGGGGACAGGGGGCACAGATACGCAGTATTTT.

There are many counts of this clonotype. V gene TRBV5-1 combines with J gene TRBJ1-2, with a weak D call TRBD1 (5 bases). CDR1 is SGHRS and CDR2 is YFSETQ in the germline V gene. This CDR3 is built from 14 residues. V shed 4 bases and J shed 3 bases, with 13 bases lying between them. The DNA of the CDR3 is TGCGCCAGCAGCGGAGGGACGGCTCACTATGGCTACACCTTC. Amino acids: CASSGGTAHYGYTF.

This clonotype has just one count. The chain is built from TRBV20-1 and TRBJ2-3; D unclear. The CDR3 runs to 16 residues. CDR1 and CDR2 from the germline V gene are DFQATT and SNEGSKA (reference sequence). V was cut by 0 bases and J by 0 bases, with 13 bases left in between. CDR3 sequence reads: CSARDRRSASTDTQYF. DNA of the CDR3: TGCAGTGCTAGAGACCGCAGGAGTGCTAGCACAGATACGCAGTATTTT.

The chain is built from TRBV28 and TRBJ2-6; D call uncertain. V shed 1 base and J shed 4 bases, with 8 bases lying between them. The CDR3 is 15 residues long. Germline CDR1 and CDR2: MDHEN and SYDVKM. The CDR3 DNA reads TGTGCCAGCAGTTTATCTGGGGTAGGGGCCAACGTCCTGACTTTC. Its protein product is CASSLSGVGANVLTF.

The rearrangement joins TRBV4-3 to TRBJ2-5; D gene uncertain. Trimming pared 1 base from V and 4 bases from J, leaving 10 bases between. Per the germline V gene, CDR1 is LGHNA and CDR2 is YSLEER. This CDR3 is built from 14 residues. The CDR3 here is CASSQAWVRETQYF. The CDR3 DNA reads as TGCGCCAGCAGCCAAGCGTGGGTTAGAGAGACCCAGTACTTC.

This chain links TRBV4-1 with TRBJ2-5, with D tentatively TRBD2 (5 bases). CDR3 size: 14 residues. The germline V gene encodes CDR1 MGHRA and CDR2 YSYEKL. Deletions cut 4 bases from V and 3 bases from J, with 12 bases between. CDR3 nucleotide sequence: TGCGCCAGCAGCCCCGGACTCCTTAAAGAGACCCAGTACTTC. Translating it yields CASSPGLLKETQYF.

The CDR3 DNA reads TGTGCCAGCAGCCATCCAATAGGGACAGGGAGTGCTGGGGCCAACGTCCTGACTTTC. Its translation: CASSHPIGTGSAGANVLTF. This chain uses TRBV11-1 with TRBJ2-6, with TRBD1 identical over 9 bases. CDR3 length: 19 residues. With 5 bases clipped from V and 2 bases from J, the junction kept 13 bases outside the gene matches. Germline V gives CDR1 SGHAT, CDR2 FQDESV (reference sequence).

This clonotype was seen many times. The rearrangement uses TRBV29-1 and TRBJ1-2; D is perhaps TRBD1 (6 bases). CDR3 length: 12 amino acids. Germline CDR1 and CDR2: SQVTM and ANQGSEA. V was trimmed by 5 bases and J by 0 bases, leaving 7 bases between them. CDR3 DNA: TGCAGCGTTCGGGACACTAACTATGGCTACACCTTC. This sequence encodes CSVRDTNYGYTF.

The V and J genes are TRBV5-1 and TRBJ1-1, with D uncertain. Looked up from germline, CDR1 is SGHRS and CDR2 is YFSETQ. This CDR3 region has 14 residues. V shed 4 bases and J shed 9 bases, with 19 bases lying between them. CDR3 sequence (DNA): TGCGCCAGCAGCCTCCTAAGCCCGACCAACCAAGCTTTCTTT. Encoded protein: CASSLLSPTNQAFF.

This CDR3 is CASFSDRLNTEAFF. In DNA, the CDR3 is TGTGCCAGCTTCTCCGACAGGCTGAACACTGAAGCTTTCTTT. The chain combines TRBV6-1 with TRBJ1-1, with D possibly being TRBD1 (6 bases). This CDR3 is 14 amino acids long. V lost 8 bases, J lost 0 bases, and 13 bases lay in between. The germline V gene encodes CDR1 MNHNS and CDR2 SASEGT.

The chain is built from TRBV5-6 and TRBJ2-7; a possible D gene is TRBD1 (5 bases). CDR1 is SGHDT, CDR2 YYEEEE, per germline. V lost 1 base and J 4 bases, leaving 15 bases between the germline ends. The CDR3 runs to 15 residues. The CDR3 reads CASSLRQGIRYEQYF. CDR3 DNA sequence: TGTGCCAGCAGCTTGAGGCAGGGTATTCGGTACGAGCAGTACTTC.

This clonotype was seen repeatedly, ten times or more. The CDR3 sequence: CSARDRQPNTDTQYF. The CDR3 DNA follows: TGCAGTGCTAGAGATCGGCAGCCTAACACAGATACGCAGTATTTT. The genes are TRBV20-1 and TRBJ2-3; D gene uncertain. V lost 0 bases to trimming and J lost 2 bases, with 12 bases between them. The CDR3 length is 15 residues. Germline V gives CDR1 DFQATT, CDR2 SNEGSKA (reference sequence).

This rearrangement joins TRBV6-1 to TRBJ1-5; D gene ambiguous. This CDR3 region has 14 residues. Trimming stripped 5 bases from V and 3 bases from J, with 11 bases between. Germline-derived CDR1 and CDR2 are MNHNS and SASEGT. CDR3 amino acids: CASSLIRYNQPQHF. In DNA, the CDR3 is TGTGCCAGCAGTCTCATAAGGTACAATCAGCCCCAGCATTTT.

J is TRBJ1-2 and V is TRBV29-1, with a weak D call TRBD1 (5 bases). Germline V gives CDR1 SQVTM, CDR2 ANQGSEA. This CDR3 spans 12 amino acids. V was clipped by 0 bases and J by 8 bases, with 10 bases between them. The CDR3 DNA is TGCAGCGTTGAAGAGTCCCAGGGCGGCTACACCTTC. Protein sequence: CSVEESQGGYTF.

The V gene is TRBV5-1, the J gene TRBJ1-2; D is possibly TRBD1 (6 bases). This CDR3 spans 13 amino acids. V was trimmed by 0 bases and J by 6 bases, leaving 9 bases between them. Germline V lookup: CDR1 SGHRS, CDR2 YFSETQ. DNA of the CDR3: TGCGCCAGCAGCTTGGAGGGGGTGGATGGCTACACCTTC. Encoded protein: CASSLEGVDGYTF.